This record looks at one TCR beta chain sequence and its context. The antigen this receptor binds is unknown. Qualities for individual bases were not recorded, and no much larger clone is one base off. Systemically healthy Caucasian individuals from Russia, 35 to 50 in total and aged 6 to 90 years, were included as donors. Ten milliliters of peripheral blood were drawn from each donor into EDTA-treated Vacutainer tubes. Ficoll-Paque density-gradient centrifugation was used to isolate PBMCs, with at least 6.5 million per sample. Total RNA, at least 6 micrograms per sample, was extracted from PBMCs with Trizol reagent. The percentages of naive CD45RAhigh/CD27high T cells were determined by flow cytometry on a PBMC aliquot from every donor. The sample comes from a study of blood T cells in healthy people across ages (dated by TCRdb to between 2015 and 2016). Background for the entire study: In model experiments, template switching captured about one uniquely barcoded TCR beta cDNA molecule for every two T cells. The study measured age-related changes in TCR beta repertoire diversity using deep sequencing normalized with unique cDNA molecular identifiers. Donors were grouped into four age groups: young (average approximately 15 years), middle-aged (under 40), aged (around 60) and long-lived (approximately 78). To avoid experimental bias, donors of different ages were distributed randomly across sequencing lanes. Using the same blood draw, the study looked at two additional independent replicas of 1 million unique cDNA reads for two donors, one aged 18 to 30 and the other aged 80 or older.

The V end gives up 4 bases and the J end 13 bases, leaving 15 bases in the junction not matched to a gene. According to the germline V gene, CDR1 reads SGHTA and CDR2 reads FQGNSA. The CDR3, cysteine through phenylalanine, is 15 amino acids long. CDR3 DNA is the only sequence kept; it has 45 bases, read in frame from the first base. Overall study results and their limits: Compared with the aged group, the long-lived group had more naive CD4+ T cells, fewer expanded clones and increased TCR diversity, a pattern suggesting age selection. Estimates of total diversity based on one million sequenced T cells were regarded as lower bounds and as underestimates. Donor CMV infection status was unknown, potentially confounding age-related changes in expanded clonotypes. There was a strong correlation between observed TCR beta diversity and the percentage of naive T cells measured by flow cytometry. Bulk unsorted PBMC profiling prevented conclusive comparison of naive and antigen-experienced compartments. As age increased, observed TCR beta diversity per million T cells dropped in a roughly linear way, and a significant reduction was already evident by age approximately 40.

Library preparation employed 5' RACE. This sample was sequenced with an Illumina HiSeq 2500. A second PCR of roughly 7 to 12 cycles was performed with a sample-barcoded 5' primer and a J-beta primer mix. A unique molecular identifier was introduced onto each TCR beta cDNA molecule by a template-switch 5' adaptor carrying 12 random nucleotides. Each sample yielded at least 3 million CDR3-containing paired-end reads. First-strand cDNA was synthesized from all RNA with the Mint cDNA synthesis kit, primed by a TRBC-specific oligonucleotide. All cDNA was treated with uracil-DNA glycosylase and then went through a first 18-cycle PCR with the universal primers M1SS and BC2_uni_R. Under the source paper's analysis protocol: Each sample was normalized by randomly selecting 1 million high-quality reads, each carrying a distinct molecular identifier. Instead of being binned into consensus sequences, reads with shared molecular identifiers were discarded. MiTCR, with a Q25 quality threshold and the strictest error-elimination algorithm, was used for CDR3 identification, clonotype clustering and error correction. Lower-bound total TCR beta diversity was estimated with a nonparametric unseen species model using Euler transformation. Using fastp at Q25 and MiXCR, TCRdb reprocessed the public reads and kept productive beta chains. A single entry per CDR3 protein holds the most common genes and DNA from its merged rows. These V and J calls rely on TCRdb rather than the paper's analysis. The sample table records fewer than 700,000 distinct CDR3 sequences; about 45% of these occur just once. 20% to 25% of the sample is in the top ten clones.

The rearranged chain carries TRBV7-2 and TRBJ2-4; 8 junctional bases match TRBD1. The specimen was blood. This clonotype originated in a man older than 75 in good health. The sequenced DNA is TGTGCCAGCAGCTCCAGGAGGACAGGGACCTACAAGCAGTACTTC. It is translated as CASSSRRTGTYKQYF.